This TCR beta chain was captured by sequencing in a study of OX40 agonist ivuxolimab in advanced cancers. As for the study more broadly: The costimulatory receptor OX40 (CD134) was targeted by ivuxolimab, a fully human IgG2 agonistic monoclonal antibody. Intravenous ivuxolimab was administered to patients every 2 weeks at six dose levels: 0.01, 0.1, 0.3, 1.5, 3 and 10 mg/kg. Of the roughly 52 dose-escalation patients, hepatocellular carcinoma was present in about 20, melanoma in approximately 15, renal cell carcinoma in 9 and head and neck cancer in 9. A male proportion of roughly 80% and a mean age of roughly 58 years, ranging from roughly 23 to 90, were recorded for the dose-escalation cohort. Prior anti-PD-1, anti-PD-L1 or anti-CTLA-4 therapy was permitted, and 35% to 40% of dose-escalation patients had received checkpoint inhibitors. Partial responses occurred in three dose-escalation patients: two with cutaneous melanoma and one with hepatocellular carcinoma. The point of sequencing TCRbeta in the periphery was to test whether ivuxolimab changed TCR sequence diversity and drove clonal T-cell expansion. The paper reports the monotherapy dose-escalation portion (N ≈ 50 patients) of the phase I ivuxolimab trial.

The trial excluded patients who had a history of autoimmune disease or who were on systemic immunosuppression. Peripheral blood for TCR sequencing was drawn from every dose cohort at baseline, at cycle 4 day 1 and at cycle 7 day 1. Samples were obtained from an open-label, multicenter, first-in-human phase I dose-escalation trial of ivuxolimab. The trial enrolled adults with locally advanced or metastatic head and neck squamous cell, hepatocellular, melanoma or renal cell carcinoma. Before TCR sequencing, CD4+ T cells and CD8+ T cells were sorted from peripheral blood as separate populations. Genomic DNA was isolated from the sorted cells so that the TCRbeta CDR3 region could be sequenced. The immunoSEQ Assay was used for sequencing of TCRbeta CDR3 regions. TCRdb took over this immuneACCESS table, retaining in-frame rearrangements with V and J assigned. Such tables are incomplete; in checked studies, under half of the missing clones stem from an unresolved V gene, and the remainder is unexplained. This sample gives more than 30,000 clones in total; around 87% of them show up just once. Clones ranked in the top ten supply roughly 2.4% of the sample.

Paper-wide results and their limitations: On average, CD8+ T cells showed more expanded clones than CD4+ T cells after ivuxolimab. Antigen specificity was not determined for the clonally expanded peripheral T cells. In the 0.1-3.0 mg/kg groups, partial responders were among the patients with the lowest normalized peripheral clonal expansion, particularly in CD8+ T cells. Low levels of normalized T-cell clonal expansion were also seen in some nonresponding patients. At doses of 0.1 to 3.0 mg/kg, clonal expansion of both CD4+ and CD8+ blood T cells was observed from baseline to week 6.

In regard to this clone: It has no known antigen specificity. Base-call qualities are not available, and no considerably larger clone is one nucleotide away.

From the cysteine through the phenylalanine, the CDR3 covers 16 amino acids. This entry keeps only the CDR3 DNA: 48 bases, framed from base 1. V is cut by 0 bases and J by 8 bases, and the space between the germline ends is 14 bases. Taken from the germline V gene (reference sequence), the CDR1 and CDR2 loops are LNHNV and YYDKDF. The TCR sequence derives from an adult with an advanced solid tumor such as melanoma, head and neck, liver or kidney cancer. Recombination connected TRBV15 to TRBJ1-6, with the D segment identity uncertain. Sequenced here: CD4+ or CD8+ T cells sorted from blood, sampled in a trial of the OX40 agonist ivuxolimab. CDR3 sequence: CATSRDRTAQYSPLHF. The DNA sequence follows: TGTGCCACCAGCAGAGACCGGACGGCGCAGTATTCACCCCTCCACTTT.